The 12 T cell receptor beta chains below come from one sample, sequenced in a study of T cells in Graves' hyperthyroidism and ophthalmopathy. TCR beta CDR3 regions were amplified from RNA transcripts. HTBI primers were used for first-round RT-PCR of the TCR CDR3. Using its own MiXCR run on the multiplex PCR reads, TCRdb lists one record per CDR3 protein. Of under 300,000 distinct CDR3 sequences listed, approximately 26% are singletons. Sequences were obtained from blood. These receptors originate from a middle-aged man with Graves' hyperthyroidism that later progressed to Graves' ophthalmopathy.

The rearrangement joins TRBV12-5 to TRBJ1-2; no firm D call. V was shortened by 4 bases and J by 4 bases, with 13 bases between the two germline ends. The CDR3 extends over 14 amino acids. CDR1 is LGHNT, CDR2 FRNRAP, per germline. In DNA form, the CDR3 reads TGTGCTAGTGGTTCCGCCGGACGGACCTATGGCTACACCTTC. Translated, it gives CASGSAGRTYGYTF.

This clonotype was counted ten times or more. The chain carries TRBV7-2 and TRBJ2-7; D may be TRBD1 (5 bases). There are 14 residues in the CDR3. CDR1 and CDR2 from the germline V gene are SGHTA and FQGNSA. Trimming took off 2 bases at V and 0 bases at J, with 8 bases between the two ends. The CDR3 DNA reads TGTGCCAGCAGCTTAATGACAGTCTCCTACGAGCAGTACTTC. This translates into CASSLMTVSYEQYF.

This chain connects TRBV6-5 to TRBJ2-5; possibly TRBD1 for D (5 bases). V was trimmed by 2 bases and J by 5 bases, leaving 12 bases between them. This CDR3 is built from 14 residues. Per the germline V gene, CDR1 is MNHEY and CDR2 is SVGAGI. The DNA of the CDR3 is TGTGCCAGCAGTTACCGCAGGGTTGGGGAGACCCAGTACTTC. This gives the protein CASSYRRVGETQYF.

The V gene is TRBV6-2 or TRBV6-3, the J gene TRBJ2-7, with D uncertain. Trimming took off 2 bases at V and 2 bases at J, with 22 bases between the two ends. CDR1 is MNHEY and CDR2 is SVGEGT in the germline V gene. The CDR3 runs to 18 residues. The CDR3 region has the DNA TGTGCCAGCAGTTACATGGTTCGCTCTGACGGTCACACCTACGAGCAGTACTTC. Its translation: CASSYMVRSDGHTYEQYF.

This clonotype showed up many times. The V call is TRBV27, the J call TRBJ2-2, with TRBD2 identical over 10 bases. The CDR3 spans 16 residues. V shed 2 bases and J 5 bases; nucleotides not matched to a gene: 5. From germline, CDR1 is MNHEY and CDR2 SMNVEV (reference sequence). The CDR3, as DNA: TGTGCCAGCAGTTTACCTGGGACTAGCGCAACCGGGGAGCTGTTTTTT. The encoded protein is CASSLPGTSATGELFF.

This clonotype has at least ten counts. The chain recombines TRBV3-1 with TRBJ1-5; D is ambiguous. Trimming took off 4 bases at V and 4 bases at J, with 8 bases between the two ends. The CDR3 is made up of 13 amino acids. The germline gives CDR1 LGHDT, CDR2 YNNKEL (reference sequence). The CDR3 DNA follows: TGTGCCAGCAGCCTGCTTACTAATCAGCCCCAGCATTTT. Translating gives CASSLLTNQPQHF.

This chain joins TRBV12-3 or TRBV12-4 and TRBJ2-7; 7 bases fit TRBD1. V was pared by 5 bases and J by 2 bases, with 9 bases of the junction left unmatched. The CDR3 is made up of 15 amino acids. The CDR3 loop reads CASSLNRGFTYEQYF. The CDR3 DNA sequence: TGTGCCAGCAGTCTTAACAGGGGATTTACCTACGAGCAGTACTTC.

This clonotype was counted many times. This chain uses TRBV29-1 with TRBJ1-1; D may be TRBD1 (5 bases). Germline values: CDR1 SQVTM, CDR2 ANQGSEA. V lost 6 bases and J 1 base, leaving 12 bases between the germline ends. The CDR3 is 13 residues long. This CDR3 reads CSVPGPRNTEAFF. The DNA for the CDR3 is TGCAGCGTCCCGGGACCTCGGAACACTGAAGCTTTCTTT.

This clonotype was seen at least ten times. This chain connects TRBV6-1 to TRBJ2-7; 9 nucleotides line up with TRBD1. Germline V CDR1 and CDR2: MNHNS, SASEGT. Unmatched junction bases numbered 4, after V lost 6 bases and J lost 4 bases. The CDR3 runs 13 residues. The CDR3 sequence is CASRQGQGYEQYF. For the CDR3, the DNA is TGTGCCAGCAGACAAGGACAGGGGTACGAGCAGTACTTC.

This clonotype was seen only a few times. This sequence joins TRBV11-1 and TRBJ1-4; 7 positions agree with TRBD1. CDR1 and CDR2 from the germline V gene are SGHAT and FQDESV (reference sequence). V lost 5 bases, J lost 5 bases, and 8 bases stayed unmatched. The CDR3 sequence is 15 residues long. DNA of the CDR3: TGTGCCAGCAGCCAGGGGGACAGTCCAAATGAAAAACTGTTTTTT. Encoded protein: CASSQGDSPNEKLFF.

This clonotype was seen at least ten times. This rearrangement joins TRBV29-1 to TRBJ2-5; TRBD2 agrees at 11 bases. CDR3 size: 14 residues. CDR1 SQVTM and CDR2 ANQGSEA come from the germline V gene. V shed 6 bases and J 4 bases; nucleotides not matched to a gene: 7. The CDR3 DNA follows: TGCAGCGTATTAGCGGGAGGGCCGCGAGAGACCCAGTACTTC. Encoded protein: CSVLAGGPRETQYF.

This chain links TRBV29-1 with TRBJ2-7; D is tentatively TRBD1 or TRBD2 (5 bases each). From germline, CDR1 is SQVTM and CDR2 ANQGSEA. V shed 4 bases and J shed 3 bases, with 16 bases lying between them. This CDR3 region has 14 residues. The CDR3 here is CSVGPDEGSYEQYF. CDR3 DNA sequence: TGCAGCGTTGGGCCGGACGAGGGGAGCTACGAGCAGTACTTC.